Shown below are 25 T cell receptor beta chains from a single sample sequenced in a study of tumor and adjacent non-tumor tissue in lung cancer. The library came from three nested PCR rounds adapted from ARM-PCR protocols. TCRdb reprocessed the multiplex PCR reads with MiXCR, giving one entry per CDR3 protein. The repertoire holds approximately 120,000 distinct CDR3 sequences, with under 65% as singletons. This sample's RNA came from whole unsorted tissue. The normal lung tissue was taken more than 3 cm from the tumor edge. Sequencing input: distant non-tumor lung tissue. These receptors came from a man aged 60-69 years with non-small cell lung cancer.

This clonotype was recorded at least ten times. This chain joins TRBV6-1 and TRBJ2-1, with D uncertain. V was pared by 7 bases and J by 6 bases, with 13 bases between. From germline, CDR1 is MNHNS and CDR2 SASEGT. The CDR3 extends over 13 amino acids. CDR3 coding DNA: TGTGCCAGCACCCAATTGAGCGCCAATGAGCAGTTCTTC. Protein product: CASTQLSANEQFF.

Notes on this clonotype: The missing conserved phenylalanine or tryptophan at the end of this CDR3 makes a read error likely. This chain uses TRBV6-2 or TRBV6-3 with TRBJ2-1, with 9 bases identical to TRBD2. The CDR3 loop spans 16 amino acids. Germline V gene data show CDR1 as MNHEY and CDR2 as SVGEGT. The DNA for the CDR3 is TGTGCCAGCAGGACCCCGATAATAGCGGGGGACAATGAACAGTTCCTC. Its protein is CASRTPIIAGDNEQFL.

As regards this clonotype: Just one base apart from a much larger clone, this may be a read error. V gene TRBV20-1 combines with J gene TRBJ2-7; D gene uncertain. Germline loops: CDR1 DFQATT, CDR2 SNEGSKA (reference sequence). CDR3 length: 15 amino acids. The ends were cut back, 0 bases at V and 1 base at J, with 13 bases in the middle. The CDR3 region is CSARDRGSQSYEQYF. The CDR3 DNA follows: TGCAGTGCTAGAGATAGAGGCAGCCAATCCTACGAGCAGTACTTC.

Notes on this clonotype: One junction end does not reproduce the germline sequence, and a read error may be involved. The rearrangement joins TRBV6-5 to TRBJ2-1; 8 positions agree with TRBD2. The CDR3 contains 17 residues. Germline loops: CDR1 MNHEY, CDR2 SVGAGI. The CDR3 DNA reads as TGCGCCAGCTGTTACAGCCCGGGAGGGGAGACCTACAATGAGCAGTTCTTC. Residues: CASCYSPGGETYNEQFF.

Concerning this clonotype: In this CDR3 the conserved last residue, phenylalanine or tryptophan, is missing, so a read error is likely. The CDR3 nucleotides read TGCTGCGTTTCCGGGGAGCTGTTTTCT. Encoded protein: CCVSGELFS. The chain carries TRBV29-1 and TRBJ2-2; D not certain. CDR1 is SQVTM, CDR2 ANQGSEA, per germline. The CDR3 runs 9 residues.

This clonotype turned up a few times. Given a much more abundant clone one base away, this may be a read error. The V gene is TRBV28, the J gene TRBJ1-1, with a tentative D call TRBD1 (5 bases). Looked up from germline, CDR1 is MDHEN and CDR2 is SYDVKM. CDR3 length equals 12 residues. The CDR3 region has the DNA TGTGCCAGCAGATCAGGGCTCACTGGAGCTTTCTTT. Its protein is CASRSGLTGAFF.

Of note for this clonotype: A read error may explain this, as a much larger clone is one base away. This chain uses TRBV6-5 with TRBJ2-7; a weak D match, TRBD1 (7 bases). Germline V gene sequence: CDR1 MNHEY, CDR2 SVGAGI. The CDR3 contains 16 residues. The CDR3 DNA sequence: TGTGCCGGCAGTCAACGGCGGGGACAGTTCTCCTACGAGCAGTACTTC. Protein sequence: CAGSQRRGQFSYEQYF.

This clonotype was observed many times. The chain links TRBV20-1 to TRBJ2-3; unclear D gene. Germline CDR1 DFQATT, CDR2 SNEGSKA (reference sequence). CDR3 length: 11 residues. Between the trimmed V and J ends, which lost 8 bases and 4 bases, there was a span of 10 bases. The CDR3 nucleotides read TGCAGTATCCGGTTCGCAGATACGCAGTATTTT. Its translation: CSIRFADTQYF.

This clonotype occurred once. This chain joins TRBV6-1 and TRBJ2-1; D is possibly TRBD2 (6 bases). V was trimmed by 4 bases and J by 9 bases, leaving 13 bases between them. The CDR3 covers 13 residues. Germline V gene lookup returns CDR1 MNHNS and CDR2 SASEGT. The CDR3 loop is CASSVPGTGEQFF. In DNA, the CDR3 is TGTGCCAGCAGTGTGCCGGGGACTGGTGAGCAGTTCTTC.

The gene calls are TRBV6-5 and TRBJ2-3; D uncertain. V was pared by 7 bases and J by 6 bases, with 20 bases between. This CDR3 region has 15 residues. The germline V gene has CDR1 MNHEY and CDR2 SVGAGI. The CDR3 is CASNRHTSSTDTQYF. The CDR3 DNA follows: TGTGCCAGCAACCGACATACCTCCTCCACGGATACGCAGTATTTT.

As regards this clonotype: The CDR3 carries no conserved terminal phenylalanine or tryptophan, so it likely arises from a read error. The chain has TRBV11-2 and TRBJ2-5; 7 positions agree with TRBD1. Germline V gene sequence: CDR1 SGHAT, CDR2 FQNNGV. This CDR3 has 14 residues. CDR3 DNA: TGTGCCATCAGCCCAAGCAGTACCCAGGGGGTCCAGTACCTC. Translated: CAISPSSTQGVQYL.

The genes are TRBV4-1 and TRBJ2-5; 8 bases map to TRBD2. The CDR3 has 15 amino acids. Trimming took 4 bases from V and 5 from J; bases not matched to a gene: 9. The germline V gene has CDR1 MGHRA and CDR2 YSYEKL. CDR3 region: CASSPSCSGDETQYF. The CDR3 DNA reads as TGCGCCAGCAGCCCCTCGTGTAGCGGGGACGAGACCCAGTACTTC.

As to this clonotype: A junction end diverges from the germline sequence, so it may reflect a read error. The CDR3 nucleotides read TGTGCCAGCAGCCAACAGTGGTCTGCGGCCAACGTCCTGACTTTC. The encoded protein is CASSQQWSAANVLTF. The chain couples TRBV11-3 to TRBJ2-6; D unresolved. The CDR3 extends over 15 amino acids. Germline values: CDR1 SGHNT, CDR2 YENEEA.

In its sample, this clonotype was seen a few times. V gene TRBV29-1 combines with J gene TRBJ2-2; D call uncertain. Trimming cost V 1 base and J 0 bases, with 6 bases left between them. This CDR3 contains 14 residues. Germline CDR1 reads SQVTM; CDR2 reads ANQGSEA. The CDR3 loop reads CSVEVATNTGELFF. The CDR3 DNA sequence: TGCAGCGTTGAAGTCGCGACGAACACCGGGGAGCTGTTTTTT.

The chain carries TRBV6-1 and TRBJ2-7; the D is unclear. Looked up from germline, CDR1 is MNHNS and CDR2 is SASEGT. V gave up 6 bases and J gave up 6 bases, with 27 bases separating them. CDR3 size: 17 residues. CDR3 region: CASRMVTLVNKKIEQYF. DNA of the CDR3: TGTGCCAGCAGGATGGTTACACTCGTTAACAAAAAGATCGAGCAGTACTTC.

With respect to this clonotype: An end of the junction does not agree with germline; a read error may underlie this. The rearrangement uses TRBV6-5 and TRBJ1-6, with D perhaps TRBD1 (5 bases). There are 16 residues in the CDR3. Looked up from germline, CDR1 is MNHEY and CDR2 is SVGAGI. This CDR3 reads CTSSYSKLGVNSPLHF. The CDR3 bases are TGCACCAGCAGTTACTCGAAACTAGGGGTCAATTCACCCCTCCACTTT.

As for this clonotype: This may be a read error: a much more frequent sequence differs by one nucleotide. This sequence joins TRBV11-2 and TRBJ2-6; no definite D call. Germline V gives CDR1 SGHAT, CDR2 FQNNGV. The CDR3 contains 14 residues. Here the CDR3 DNA reads TGTGCCAGCAGCCCGAGTTCCTGGGCCAACGTCCTGATTTTC. It translates to CASSPSSWANVLIF.

On this clonotype itself: A single base separates this from a much larger clone, so it may be a read error. V gene TRBV20-1 combines with J gene TRBJ1-1; tentative D call: TRBD1 (6 bases). Germline V lookup: CDR1 DFQATT, CDR2 SNEGSKA (reference sequence). This CDR3 contains 13 residues. For the CDR3, the DNA is TGCAGTGCTAGACGTTCAACGGACAGTGAAGCTTCCTTT. It yields the protein CSARRSTDSEASF.

By sample fraction, this clonotype is medium-sized. J is TRBJ1-1 and V is TRBV11-2, with D possibly being TRBD1 (5 bases). With 1 base removed from V and 10 bases from J, the gap between germline ends came to 7 bases. The CDR3 consists of 11 residues. CDR1 is SGHAT and CDR2 is FQNNGV in the germline V gene. CDR3 loop: CASSLAGTAFF. Here the CDR3 DNA reads TGTGCCAGCAGCTTAGCCGGGACAGCTTTCTTT.

Remarks on this clonotype: Germline is not matched at one junction end, which may reflect a read error. This sequence joins TRBV24-1 and TRBJ2-3; perhaps TRBD2 as D (7 bases). Germline V lookup: CDR1 KGHDR, CDR2 SFDVKD. CDR3 length: 16 amino acids. In nucleotides, the CDR3 is TGTGCCACCAGTGAGGGGCGGGGGCTGGTCGGGGATACGCGGTATTTT. Its protein product is CATSEGRGLVGDTRYF.

To note about this clonotype: The junction departs from the called germline gene at one end, perhaps through a read error. This sequence joins TRBV4-1 and TRBJ1-1, with TRBD1 matching over 7 bases. The germline gives CDR1 MGHRA, CDR2 YSYEKL. The CDR3 is 12 residues long. The CDR3: CANSQLTGEAFF. The CDR3 DNA sequence: TGCGCCAACAGCCAGTTGACAGGGGAAGCTTTCTTT.

As regards this clonotype: This may arise from a read error, as a much more abundant clone is one base away. V is TRBV12-3 or TRBV12-4 and J is TRBJ2-2; 8 bases map to TRBD1. The CDR3 sequence is 15 residues long. CDR3 nucleotides: TGTGCCAGCGTACAGGGGGACGCGAACACCTGGGAGCTGTTTTTT. Translating it yields CASVQGDANTWELFF.

A word on this clonotype: The conserved closing phenylalanine or tryptophan is absent in this CDR3, likely reflecting a read error. Because the CDR3's place on the DNA is in doubt, the DNA is left out and the CDR3 is given as listed by TCRdb. The rearrangement uses TRBV11-3 and TRBJ2-7; the D segment call TRBD2 is taken from the table without a DNA check. CDR1 SGHNT and CDR2 YENEEA come from the germline V gene. The CDR3 is made up of 15 amino acids, end residues included. The CDR3 is CTSRRASGSSYEQYL.

A remark on this clonotype: Being one base from a much bigger clone, this may be a read error. V and J are TRBV6-2 or TRBV6-3 and TRBJ1-2, with a possible D match to TRBD1 (5 bases). Germline CDR1 MNHEY, CDR2 SVGEGT. The CDR3 spans 13 residues. The CDR3 nucleotides are TGTGCCAGCAGTTACGGGGCAGGCGGTGGCTGCACCTTC. It yields the protein CASSYGAGGGCTF.

Points on this clonotype: One end of the junction is discordant with germline, which a read error may explain. The chain recombines TRBV6-2 or TRBV6-3 with TRBJ2-2; maybe TRBD2 (5 bases). The CDR3 spans 13 residues. Looked up from germline, CDR1 is MNHEY and CDR2 is SVGEGT. This CDR3 reads CANTNAGTGERFF. The CDR3 DNA reads as TGTGCCAACACTAACGCTGGCACCGGGGAGCGGTTTTTT.